This entry lists 21 T cell receptor beta chains sequenced from one sample in a study of shared clonotypes between healthy human individuals. Data came from immunoSEQ multiplex PCR; TCRdb stores just in-frame clones and leaves some out. The table shows roughly 2.2 million clones, with 85% to 95% occurring only once. Sample: naive CD4+ T cells from PBMCs. As to subset: CD45RA+ positively selected. Receptors were obtained from a man aged 18 to 35 in good health. Some clones in this sample may be carry-over from other donors' samples.

The chain links TRBV11-3 to TRBJ2-3, with D perhaps matching TRBD2 (6 bases). Germline V lookup: CDR1 SGHNT, CDR2 YENEEA. V was trimmed by 1 base and J by 4 bases, leaving 18 bases between them. The CDR3 extends over 17 amino acids. For the CDR3, the DNA is TGTGCCAGCAGCTTAGGATGGGGGGAGTGGGGCTCAGATACGCAGTATTTT. Translated: CASSLGWGEWGSDTQYF.

The chain joins TRBV6-5 to TRBJ1-1; TRBD1 matches 7 bases. The CDR3 has 12 amino acids. CDR1 is MNHEY, CDR2 SVGAGI, per germline. After removal of 6 bases from V and 4 bases from J, the junction contained 2 bases not matched to a gene. The CDR3, as DNA: TGTGCCAGCAGATCAGGGGGCACTGAAGCTTTCTTT. Translated, it gives CASRSGGTEAFF.

CDR3 sequence (DNA): TGTGCCATCGGACCCCTGCGGGAGGGTACCGATGAGCAGTTCTTC. Encoded protein: CAIGPLREGTDEQFF. V usage is TRBV10-3 and J usage is TRBJ2-1; 9 bases map to TRBD2. With V trimmed by 8 bases and J by 8 bases, 13 bases remained unmatched. This CDR3 is built from 15 residues. Germline V gene sequence: CDR1 ENHRY, CDR2 SYGVKD.

The chain combines TRBV5-1 with TRBJ1-1; 10 positions agree with TRBD1. The CDR3 has 16 amino acids. With V trimmed by 0 bases and J by 4 bases, 6 bases remained unmatched. Germline lookup yields CDR1 SGHRS and CDR2 YFSETQ. CDR3: CASSLAGTGVGTEAFF. As DNA, the CDR3 is TGCGCCAGCAGCTTGGCCGGGACAGGGGTTGGCACTGAAGCTTTCTTT.

The chain has TRBV19 and TRBJ2-5; D is tentatively TRBD1 or TRBD2 (5 bases each). The CDR3 is 15 amino acids. The germline V and J ends were trimmed by 4 bases and 5 bases, with 17 bases remaining between them. CDR1 and CDR2 from the germline V gene are LNHDA and SQIVND (reference sequence). The CDR3 loop is CASSTTTGRGETQYF. CDR3 nucleotide sequence: TGTGCCAGTAGTACCACAACGGGGCGCGGTGAGACCCAGTACTTC. Variable domain in full (rest from reference TRBV19 and TRBJ2-5): DGGITQSPKYLFRKEGQNVTLSCEQNLNHDAMYWYRQDPGQGLRLIYYSQIVNDFQKGDIAEGYSVSREKKESFPLTVTSAQKNPTAFYLCASSTTTGRGETQYFGPGTRLLVL.

The table lists this clone with a few counts. CDR3 coding DNA: TGTGCCAGCAGCTTATTCGGCAGAGGGAACACTGAAGCTTTCTTT. As protein: CASSLFGRGNTEAFF. The chain is built from TRBV5-4 and TRBJ1-1; no clear D gene. The CDR3 totals 15 residues. V lost 2 bases and J lost 1, with 12 bases in between. Germline V gene data show CDR1 as SGHNT and CDR2 as YYREEE (reference sequence).

The rearrangement links TRBV7-3 to TRBJ1-1; D call uncertain. V gave up 5 bases and J gave up 3 bases, with 7 bases separating them. This CDR3 contains 12 residues. CDR1 and CDR2 from the germline V gene are SGHTA and FQGTGA. CDR3 protein: CASSGGYTEAFF. In DNA form, the CDR3 reads TGTGCCAGCAGCGGAGGGTACACTGAAGCTTTCTTT.

J is TRBJ2-1 and V is TRBV7-3, with a weak D call TRBD1 (7 bases). CDR3 length: 19 residues. The germline V and J ends were trimmed by 5 bases and 0 bases, with 23 bases remaining between them. Germline V gene lookup returns CDR1 SGHTA and CDR2 FQGTGA. The CDR3 bases are TGTGCCAGCAGCCCCCGGAGGGGGCTGGCGGGACACTCCTACAATGAGCAGTTCTTC. Translation gives CASSPRRGLAGHSYNEQFF.

This chain connects TRBV28 to TRBJ1-2; no reliable D call. CDR1 is MDHEN and CDR2 is SYDVKM in the germline V gene. The CDR3 has 13 amino acids. Trimming removed 2 bases at V and 8 bases at J, with 12 bases between. In DNA, the CDR3 is TGTGCCAGCAGTTTAGACCAGTTGCGGGGCTACACCTTC. Protein: CASSLDQLRGYTF.

The V gene is TRBV5-1, the J gene TRBJ1-1, with D perhaps matching TRBD1 (5 bases). Germline lookup yields CDR1 SGHRS and CDR2 YFSETQ. This CDR3 is built from 14 residues. V lost 5 bases and J 1 base, leaving 12 bases between the germline ends. The CDR3 region is CASSFRVENTEAFF. The CDR3 region has the DNA TGCGCCAGCAGTTTCAGGGTAGAGAACACTGAAGCTTTCTTT.

The chain joins TRBV9 to TRBJ1-3; perhaps TRBD1 as D (5 bases). The CDR3 consists of 16 residues. Between the trimmed V and J ends, which lost 0 bases and 7 bases, there was a span of 17 bases. Germline CDR1 is SGDLS and CDR2 is YYNGEE. The CDR3 reads CASSVGGTQAGNTIYF. The CDR3 coding sequence is TGTGCCAGCAGCGTAGGGGGCACACAGGCGGGGAACACCATATATTTT.

The genes are TRBV28 and TRBJ2-3; weak D call: TRBD2 (6 bases). There are 15 residues in the CDR3. Germline V CDR1 and CDR2: MDHEN, SYDVKM. Trimming removed 6 bases from V and 8 bases from J, with 21 bases in between. CDR3 sequence: CASRVAGTAAGTQYF. For the CDR3, the DNA is TGTGCCAGCAGGGTGGCCGGGACTGCCGCCGGTACGCAGTATTTT.

V usage is TRBV7-8 and J usage is TRBJ2-1; 8 bases agree with TRBD2. CDR3 length: 15 residues. Losses at the gene ends were 1 base for V and 3 bases for J; bases not matched to a gene: 2. Germline V gene data show CDR1 as SGHVS and CDR2 as FQNEAQ. The CDR3 coding sequence is TGTGCCAGCAGCTTAGGCGGGAGGTTCTACAATGAGCAGTTCTTC. Amino acids: CASSLGGRFYNEQFF.

This chain uses TRBV29-1 with TRBJ2-1, with 16 bases lining up with TRBD2. J was trimmed by 8 bases and V by 7 bases; bases with no gene match: 11. CDR1 is SQVTM and CDR2 is ANQGSEA in the germline V gene. The CDR3 loop spans 16 amino acids. The CDR3 loop is CSANQGTSGRVHEQFF. DNA for the CDR3: TGCAGCGCCAACCAAGGGACTAGCGGGAGGGTGCATGAGCAGTTCTTC.

This chain uses TRBV6-6 with TRBJ2-1; D is undetermined. CDR1 and CDR2 from the germline V gene are MNHNY and SVGAGI (reference sequence). Trimming stripped 2 bases from V and 0 bases from J, with 11 bases between. This CDR3 comprises 16 residues. CDR3 bases: TGTGCCAGCAGTTACGATAGTTACAGCTCCTACAATGAGCAGTTCTTC. It translates to CASSYDSYSSYNEQFF.

The chain is built from TRBV4-2 and TRBJ1-2; unclear D gene. Trimming cost V 0 bases and J 8 bases, with 19 bases left between them. CDR1 is LGHNA, CDR2 YNFKEQ, per germline. CDR3 size: 16 residues. CDR3 sequence (DNA): TGTGCCAGCAGCCAAGATATCGCAGGATCCAACCGCGGCTACACCTTC. Translated, it gives CASSQDIAGSNRGYTF.

This chain links TRBV9 with TRBJ1-2; D is ambiguous. Deletions cut 7 bases from V and 5 bases from J, with 9 bases between. The CDR3 runs 11 residues. Germline CDR1 is SGDLS and CDR2 is YYNGEE. CDR3 region: CASSSGYGYTF. In nucleotides, the CDR3 is TGTGCCAGCTCTAGTGGGTATGGCTACACCTTC. The complete variable domain, with remaining parts taken from reference TRBV9 and TRBJ1-2, reads DSGVTQTPKHLITATGQRVTLRCSPRSGDLSVYWYQQSLDQGLQFLIQYYNGEERAKGNILERFSAQQFPDLHSELNLSSLELGDSALYFCASSSGYGYTFGSGTRLTVV.

The chain joins TRBV5-1 to TRBJ2-3; no clear D gene. V lost 6 bases and J 1 base, leaving 6 bases between the germline ends. The CDR3 is 12 residues long. The germline gives CDR1 SGHRS, CDR2 YFSETQ. The CDR3 DNA sequence: TGCGCCAGCACTCAGGGCACAGATACGCAGTATTTT. It is translated as CASTQGTDTQYF.

V is TRBV6-1 and J is TRBJ2-2; the match to TRBD2 covers 7 bases. The germline V gene encodes CDR1 MNHNS and CDR2 SASEGT. This CDR3 comprises 15 residues. Trimming at V came to 6 bases and at J to 7 bases, leaving 11 bases not matched to a gene. CDR3: CASRRQFGRNGELFF. The DNA for the CDR3 is TGTGCCAGCAGAAGACAGTTCGGGAGGAACGGGGAGCTGTTTTTT.

V gene TRBV5-6 combines with J gene TRBJ2-7; 10 positions agree with TRBD1. The CDR3 is made up of 15 amino acids. Per germline, CDR1 SGHDT and CDR2 YYEEEE. Losses at the gene ends were 4 bases for V and 0 bases for J; bases not matched to a gene: 4. CDR3 DNA: TGTGCCAGCAGCAGGGACAGGGGCCACTCCTACGAGCAGTACTTC. Its protein is CASSRDRGHSYEQYF.

The V call is TRBV7-2, the J call TRBJ2-3; D could derive from TRBD1 or TRBD2 (5 bases each). The V end was cut by 2 bases, the J end by 3 bases, with 15 bases between. Germline CDR1 reads SGHTA; CDR2 reads FQGNSA. The CDR3 extends over 16 amino acids. CDR3 amino acids: CASSLLGVGLTDTQYF. For the CDR3, the DNA is TGTGCCAGCAGCTTACTCGGGGTGGGGCTAACAGATACGCAGTATTTT.